These 26 T cell receptor beta chains were sequenced from one sample in a study of prognosis after radiotherapy for stage I lung cancer. Genomic DNA was the source, and TCR beta CDR3 was amplified from it by two-round multiplex PCR. Used in first-round PCR were primers specific to each TRBV and TRBJ gene. TCRdb recomputed calls from the multiplex PCR reads with MiXCR, one row per CDR3 protein. In the table there are some 34,000 distinct CDR3 sequences, less than 35% of which are singletons. This material consisted of PBMCs, taken before or after stereotactic body radiation therapy (not recorded which). Every receptor here comes from a donor over 45 with non-small cell lung cancer.

Within the sample, this clonotype is medium-sized. The chain couples TRBV27 to TRBJ1-6; D perhaps matches TRBD1 (5 bases). The CDR3 has 15 residues. Trimming took 3 bases from V and 10 from J, leaving 16 bases between them. CDR1 is MNHEY and CDR2 is SMNVEV in the germline V gene (reference sequence). The CDR3 loop is CASSLGSGLGSPLHF. The CDR3 bases are TGTGCCAGCAGTTTGGGGTCGGGACTGGGGTCACCCCTCCACTTT.

This clonotype was detected many times. The gene calls are TRBV30 and TRBJ1-6; 7 nucleotides line up with TRBD1. Germline loops: CDR1 GTSNPN, CDR2 SVGIG (reference sequence). Losses at the gene ends were 1 base for V and 9 bases for J; bases not matched to a gene: 15. There are 17 residues in the CDR3. The CDR3 bases are TGTGCCTGGAGTGGGGACAGACAGTGGACGGCCGGTTCACCCCTCCACTTT. This gives the protein CAWSGDRQWTAGSPLHF.

This clonotype occurred many times. CDR3 DNA sequence: TGTGCCAGCAGCCAAGACAGGGGGACTGAAGCTTTCTTT. Amino acid sequence: CASSQDRGTEAFF. This chain connects TRBV3-1 to TRBJ1-1; 7 positions match TRBD1. Unmatched junction bases numbered 0, after V lost 0 bases and J lost 5 bases. The germline CDR1 and CDR2 sequences are LGHDT and YNNKEL (reference sequence). The CDR3 is 13 amino acids.

The J gene is TRBJ2-5, the V gene TRBV20-1, with unresolved D. V lost 1 base and J lost 2, with 8 bases in between. Per the germline V gene, CDR1 is DFQATT and CDR2 is SNEGSKA (reference sequence). This CDR3 is built from 13 residues. Here the CDR3 reads CSARGRQQETQYF. Here the CDR3 DNA reads TGCAGTGCTAGAGGCAGGCAGCAAGAGACCCAGTACTTC.

The chain carries TRBV28 and TRBJ1-2; the D is unclear. Germline CDR1 MDHEN, CDR2 SYDVKM. V was clipped by 3 bases and J by 4 bases, with 12 bases between them. The CDR3 has 14 amino acids. CDR3 amino acids: CASSFPPTRYGYTF. The CDR3 bases are TGTGCCAGCAGTTTCCCCCCAACACGCTATGGCTACACCTTC.

This clonotype was detected many times. This chain links TRBV6-2 or TRBV6-3 with TRBJ2-1, with D maybe TRBD2 (5 bases). Germline V CDR1 and CDR2: MNHEY, SVGEGT. Between the trimmed V and J ends, which lost 6 bases and 2 bases, there was a span of 14 bases. This CDR3 contains 15 residues. The CDR3 protein is CASRSQTTTYNEQFF. The CDR3 DNA is TGTGCCAGCAGGTCACAGACTACCACCTACAATGAGCAGTTCTTC.

This clonotype was seen repeatedly, ten times or more. V gene TRBV3-1 combines with J gene TRBJ1-2; possibly TRBD1 for D (5 bases). Trimming shortened V by 6 bases and J by 6 bases, and 20 bases separated the two germline ends. CDR1 is LGHDT, CDR2 YNNKEL, per germline (reference sequence). The CDR3 loop spans 15 amino acids. In DNA, the CDR3 is TGTGCCAGCAGTCAACCTGGGGCAGGGAAAAATGGCTACACCTTC. Residues: CASSQPGAGKNGYTF.

This clonotype was picked up a small number of times. A clone one base away is much larger, so this may be a read error. The rearrangement joins TRBV16 to TRBJ2-1, with D hard to call. The CDR3 sequence is 14 residues long. V was cut by 2 bases and J by 5 bases, with 10 bases left in between. Per germline, CDR1 KGHSY and CDR2 FQNENV. The CDR3 sequence: CASSQILSNNEQFF. The CDR3 bases are TGTGCCAGCAGCCAAATTTTATCAAACAATGAGCAGTTCTTC.

This clonotype is labeled medium-sized. The V call is TRBV30, the J call TRBJ1-2, with TRBD1 identical over 11 bases. With 2 bases clipped from V and 4 bases from J, the junction kept 6 bases outside the gene matches. Germline assignment: CDR1 GTSNPN and CDR2 SVGIG (reference sequence). The CDR3 length is 15 residues. For the CDR3, the DNA is TGTGCCTGGAGTCGAGGACAGGGGGCTTCCTATGGCTACACCTTC. This sequence encodes CAWSRGQGASYGYTF. Based on the CDR3 plus reference TRBV30 and TRBJ1-2, the full variable domain is SQTIHQWPATLVQPVGSPLSLECTVEGTSNPNLYWYRQAAGRGLQLLFYSVGIGQISSEVPQNLSASRPQDRQFILSSKKLLLSDSGFYLCAWSRGQGASYGYTFGSGTRLTVV.

This clonotype was counted at least ten times. The V call is TRBV5-6, the J call TRBJ2-3; 8 bases line up with TRBD2. This CDR3 region has 14 residues. Germline V gene data show CDR1 as SGHDT and CDR2 as YYEEEE. With V trimmed by 4 bases and J by 5 bases, 6 bases remained unmatched. CDR3 sequence (DNA): TGTGCCAGCAGCCCAGGACTAGCAGGAGATACGCAGTATTTT. It encodes CASSPGLAGDTQYF.

Of note for this clonotype: This is likely an artifact of a read error, given a far larger clone one base away. The chain links TRBV6-8 to TRBJ2-7; D call uncertain. Trimming stripped 10 bases from V and 2 bases from J, with 18 bases between. The germline V gene has CDR1 MNHGY and CDR2 SAAAGT. This CDR3 has 14 residues. CDR3 amino acids: CAMKVGQEPYEQYF. DNA for the CDR3: TGTGCCATGAAAGTTGGGCAGGAGCCCTACGAGCAGTACTTC.

In this sample, this clonotype turned up many times. DNA for the CDR3: TGTGCCAGCAGCTTGGTTGGGGGGCGAGCGGAGCAGTACTTC. Its protein product is CASSLVGGRAEQYF. This chain links TRBV7-9 with TRBJ2-7, with D perhaps assigned TRBD1 or TRBD2 (6 bases each). The V gene lost 3 bases and the J gene lost 7 bases, with 16 bases spanning the gap. The CDR3 has 14 residues. CDR1 is SEHNR, CDR2 FQNEAQ, per germline (reference sequence).

This clonotype was observed many times. V gene TRBV6-5 combines with J gene TRBJ1-5; 10 positions agree with TRBD1. The ends lost 4 bases at V and 2 bases at J; junction bases unmatched: 5. Germline V gives CDR1 MNHEY, CDR2 SVGAGI. This CDR3 spans 16 amino acids. CDR3 DNA sequence: TGTGCCAGCAGTTCATTGACAGGGGGCGGCAATCAGCCCCAGCATTTT. This gives the protein CASSSLTGGGNQPQHF.

This clonotype has a count of ten or more. The chain carries TRBV20-1 and TRBJ2-7, with a tentative D call TRBD1 (7 bases). This CDR3 has 13 residues. V lost 4 bases and J lost 3, with 13 bases in between. The germline gives CDR1 DFQATT, CDR2 SNEGSKA (reference sequence). DNA for the CDR3: TGCAGTGCTAACAGGGGAGGATACTACGAGCAGTACTTC. This codes for CSANRGGYYEQYF.

The chain is built from TRBV7-9 and TRBJ2-7; possible D gene TRBD2, 7 bases. The V end was cut by 4 bases, the J end by 4 bases, with 14 bases between. The germline CDR1 and CDR2 sequences are SEHNR and FQNEAQ (reference sequence). The CDR3 sequence is 14 residues long. CDR3 bases: TGTGCCAGCAGCTACGAAGGGGGGGGATACGAGCAGTACTTC. This codes for CASSYEGGGYEQYF. Together with reference TRBV7-9 and TRBJ2-7, the CDR3 gives the full variable domain: DTGVSQNPRHKITKRGQNVTFRCDPISEHNRLYWYRQTLGQGPEFLTYFQNEAQLEKSRLLSDRFSAERPKGSFSTLEIQRTEQGDSAMYLCASSYEGGGYEQYFGPGTRLTVT.

V is TRBV7-2 and J is TRBJ2-1, with D perhaps TRBD2 (6 bases). Per germline, CDR1 SGHTA and CDR2 FQGNSA. This CDR3 is 15 amino acids long. V lost 4 bases and J 10 bases, leaving 20 bases between the germline ends. The CDR3 bases are TGTGCCAGCAGCTCACCCGGGACTGGGGATGCGGAGCAGTTCTTC. This sequence encodes CASSSPGTGDAEQFF.

This clonotype was seen repeatedly, ten times or more. This chain joins TRBV9 and TRBJ2-2; 11 bases align to TRBD2. This CDR3 spans 16 amino acids. Germline V gives CDR1 SGDLS, CDR2 YYNGEE. V lost 4 bases, J lost 0 bases, and 2 bases stayed unmatched. The CDR3 region is CASSKGLAANTGELFF. CDR3 in DNA: TGTGCCAGCAGCAAGGGACTAGCGGCGAACACCGGGGAGCTGTTTTTT.

This clonotype has only one observation. This likely came from a read error, as a far larger clone is one base away. The gene calls are TRBV7-9 and TRBJ2-2; 11 bases map to TRBD1. This CDR3 is 12 amino acids long. CDR1 and CDR2 from the germline V gene are SEHNR and FQNEAQ (reference sequence). The CDR3 loop is CASNRGTGGLFF. As DNA, the CDR3 is TGTGCCAGCAACAGAGGGACAGGGGGGCTGTTTTTT. The full variable domain, with the rest looked up from reference TRBV7-9 and TRBJ2-2, is DTGVSQNPRHKITKRGQNVTFRCDPISEHNRLYWYRQTLGQGPEFLTYFQNEAQLEKSRLLSDRFSAERPKGSFSTLEIQRTEQGDSAMYLCASNRGTGGLFFGEGSRLTVL.

This clonotype was counted only a few times. Just one base apart from a much larger clone, this may be a read error. The chain has TRBV6-2 or TRBV6-3 and TRBJ1-1, with D hard to call. Between the trimmed V and J ends, which lost 8 bases and 0 bases, there was a span of 25 bases. Per the germline V gene, CDR1 is MNHEY and CDR2 is SVGEGT. CDR3 length: 18 residues. As DNA, the CDR3 is TGTGCCAGCCGACTCCAAACGTCCACACCGAGCATGAACACTGAAGCTTTCTTT. Protein product: CASRLQTSTPSMNTEAFF.

The chain employs TRBV12-3 or TRBV12-4 and TRBJ1-5; D may be TRBD1 (6 bases). Trimming cost V 2 bases and J 6 bases, with 11 bases left between them. The CDR3 extends over 14 amino acids. CDR3 in amino acids: CASSLRGESQPQHF. CDR3 DNA sequence: TGTGCCAGCAGTTTAAGGGGGGAGAGTCAGCCCCAGCATTTT.

For this clonotype: Given a much more abundant clone one base away, this may be a read error. J is TRBJ2-3 and V is TRBV5-1; 14 nucleotides line up with TRBD2. The CDR3 length is 19 residues. Germline V gives CDR1 SGHRS, CDR2 YFSETQ. The CDR3 bases are TGCGTCAGCAGCCAACAGGGACTAGCGGGGGCCGCCGGCACAGATACGCAGTATTTT. This translates into CVSSQQGLAGAAGTDTQYF.

This clonotype was observed at least ten times. The chain recombines TRBV18 with TRBJ1-2; 7 bases fit TRBD1. CDR3 length: 15 amino acids. V shed 3 bases, J shed 2 bases, and the junction held 6 bases outside the gene matches. The germline gives CDR1 KGHSH, CDR2 LQKENI. The CDR3 region has the DNA TGTGCCAGCTCACCTCCGTGGGACAGCAACTATGGCTACACCTTC. This gives the protein CASSPPWDSNYGYTF.

This clonotype was counted a single time. The chain employs TRBV2 and TRBJ2-7; D possibly corresponds to TRBD2 (6 bases). V dropped 8 bases and J dropped 7 bases, with 18 bases sitting between them. CDR1 and CDR2 from the germline V gene are SNHLY and FYNNEI. CDR3 length: 13 residues. The CDR3 nucleotides read TGTGCCAGCGGTTTGCTAGCGATGCTGGAGCAGTACTTC. This translates into CASGLLAMLEQYF.

In regard to this clonotype: A read error may be the cause here, since a much bigger clone is one base away. V is TRBV6-2 or TRBV6-3 and J is TRBJ2-5; TRBD2 agrees at 8 bases. The CDR3 is 16 residues long. Per germline, CDR1 MNHEY and CDR2 SVGEGT. The V segment lost 5 bases and the J segment 5 bases; nucleotides outside the gene matches: 13. CDR3: CASSEYGGDGRETQYF. In nucleotides, the CDR3 is TGTGCCAGCAGTGAATACGGGGGGGACGGGAGGGAGACCCAGTACTTC.

This clonotype was detected ten times or more. This chain connects TRBV7-3 to TRBJ2-3; D is possibly TRBD1 (5 bases). Germline CDR1 is SGHTA and CDR2 is FQGTGA. V was pared by 1 base and J by 3 bases, with 8 bases between. The CDR3 runs 14 residues. CDR3 in DNA: TGTGCCAGCAGCTTAATGCAGGGAACAGATACGCAGTATTTT. It yields the protein CASSLMQGTDTQYF. The variable domain in full, with the rest retrieved from reference TRBV7-3 and TRBJ2-3, is GAGVSQTPSNKVTEKGKYVELRCDPISGHTALYWYRQSLGQGPEFLIYFQGTGAADDSGLPNDRFFAVRPEGSVSTLKIQRTERGDSAVYLCASSLMQGTDTQYFGPGTRLTVL.

The chain recombines TRBV6-2 or TRBV6-3 with TRBJ2-2; TRBD1 agrees at 10 bases. This CDR3 contains 17 residues. CDR1 and CDR2 from the germline V gene are MNHEY and SVGEGT. With V trimmed by 2 bases and J by 4 bases, 7 bases remained unmatched. CDR3 in amino acids: CASSYGDRGSGTGELFF. In DNA form, the CDR3 reads TGTGCCAGCAGTTACGGGGACAGGGGTTCGGGCACCGGGGAGCTGTTTTTT.